The clone carrying this TCR beta chain showed up just once. The CDR3 loop spans 17 amino acids. Germline trimming cut 2 bases from V and 5 bases from J; bases unmatched to any gene: 11. The germline V gene encodes CDR1 SGHDN and CDR2 FVKESK. In the original analysis: Nucleated cell counts were estimated from reference gene primer amplification. This table comes from immunoSEQ multiplex PCR, and its TCRdb copy is limited to in-frame clones, with some not included. V, J and clone size are taken as reported in that table, and D and trimming were inferred from the DNA itself. The top ten clones hold 6.2% of a sample with 39,000 or so clones, 80% to 90% of them seen once. This specimen belongs to a study of blood T cell repertoires in COVID-19. Background on the study: PBMCs, B-cell-depleted T cells, or T cells were the source of the cDNA or gDNA that made up the material.

The material sequenced was peripheral blood. This receptor was taken from a human donor in a cohort sampled during active COVID-19. The rearrangement uses TRBV14 and TRBJ2-2; TRBD2 matches at 7 bases. The CDR3 loop reads CASSQPRLAGVTGELFF. The DNA for the CDR3 is TGTGCCAGCAGCCAACCTAGATTGGCGGGGGTTACCGGGGAGCTGTTTTTT.